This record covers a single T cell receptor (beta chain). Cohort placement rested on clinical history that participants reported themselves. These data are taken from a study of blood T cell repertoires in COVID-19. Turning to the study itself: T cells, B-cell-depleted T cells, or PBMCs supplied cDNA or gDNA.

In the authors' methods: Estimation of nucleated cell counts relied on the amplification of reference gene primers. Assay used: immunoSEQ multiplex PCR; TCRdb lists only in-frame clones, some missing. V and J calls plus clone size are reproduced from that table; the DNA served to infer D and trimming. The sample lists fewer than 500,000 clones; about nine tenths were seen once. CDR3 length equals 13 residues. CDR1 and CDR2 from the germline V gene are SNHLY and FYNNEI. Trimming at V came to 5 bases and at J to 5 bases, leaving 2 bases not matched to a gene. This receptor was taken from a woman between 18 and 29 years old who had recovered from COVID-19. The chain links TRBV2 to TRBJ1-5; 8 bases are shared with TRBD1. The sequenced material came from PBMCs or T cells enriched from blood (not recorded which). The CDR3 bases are TGTGCCAGCAGTCTGACAGGGGATCAGCCCCAGCATTTT. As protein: CASSLTGDQPQHF.